This T cell receptor (beta chain) was captured in a study of immune heterogeneity within non-small cell lung tumors (dated by TCRdb to 2016 to 2019). Background for the entire study: By histology, a handful of squamous cell carcinomas, around ten non-squamous carcinomas and 1 tumor not otherwise specified were included. Whole-exome sequencing, RNA-seq and TCR beta repertoire sequencing were combined for multiple spatially distinct regions from each NSCLC tumor so that intratumoral immune heterogeneity could be examined. TCR repertoires were analyzed from around 57 tumor loci of approximately 14 patients, whereas transcriptome data were available for only approximately 43 loci from more than nine patients. For mutant peptides 8 to 11 amino acids long, netMHCpan-3.0 predicted neoantigen binding to the HLA alleles of each patient. The paper's findings and limits, for the study overall: High-frequency TCR beta clonotypes were found to be largely distinct between individual patients. Local T-cell repertoire clonality showed a statistically significant but moderate positive correlation with local tumor mutational burden (R 0.3 to 0.35). Within a patient, identical dominant CDR3B clonotypes were found to recur across loci, yet unique high-frequency clones were also harbored in different tumor locations.

CDR1 SGHTA and CDR2 FQGNSA are derived from the germline V gene. The CDR3 covers 14 residues, taking in both the cysteine and the phenylalanine. CDR3 DNA only is kept here, 42 bases in frame from base 1. V gives up 5 bases and J gives up 6 bases, and the segment between their germline ends measures 13 bases. In its sample, this clonotype comes out as medium-sized (0.01 to 0.1%). Its specific antigen is unknown. Qualities for individual bases were not recorded, and no much larger clone is one base off. Genomic DNA extracted from bulk tumor tissue served as TCR template, with 600 to 700 ng gDNA amplified per sample. During surgery, several biopsies were collected from each primary tumor and placed as far from one another as possible within the tumor mass. The study cohort was described as untreated, and the patients were newly diagnosed NSCLC cases having curative surgery. The donors were roughly 15 patients with newly diagnosed non-small cell lung cancer who were having surgery with curative intent. Resected tumor masses were reviewed by two independent pathologists. Sequencing was performed only on DNA and RNA samples of high quality.

The TCR beta CDR3 region was amplified with a multiplex PCR system whose first round of roughly 11 cycles used 32 V-gene forward primers and 13 J-gene reverse primers. The first PCR round was done with a QIAGEN Multiplex PCR Kit, and the primer sequences were filed in Chinese patent CN105087789A. In a second PCR round, Illumina universal primers were added with the Phusion High-Fidelity PCR Kit. TCR libraries were paired-end sequenced at 151 bp read length on the Illumina HiSeq X Ten platform. From the authors' description of their analysis: Reads lacking multiplex PCR primers were removed with Cutadapt, read pairs were merged with PEAR, and CDR3 regions were called with MiXCR default settings. Repertoire diversity used Shannon entropy, and clonality was computed as one minus Shannon entropy divided by ln of productive unique sequence count. Clonotypes at a frequency of at least 0.5% were defined as dominant or high-frequency T-cell clones. TCRdb took the public reads, trimmed them with fastp at Q25, ran MiXCR for clone calling and kept in-frame beta chains. Rows are unified per CDR3 protein, each entry keeping the most common DNA and genes. The V and J calls follow TCRdb's processing rather than the paper's. Present in this sample are some 2,500 distinct CDR3 sequences, over 20% of which were seen just once. Clones ranked in the top ten supply roughly 9.6% of the sample.

The chain uses TRBV7-2 and TRBJ2-2, with the D gene call left open. The TCR was taken from a man aged 35 to 55 with non-small cell lung cancer. The sequenced material came from lung tumor tissue. The CDR3 corresponds to CASSPTLVAGELFF. The nucleotides read TGTGCCAGCAGCCCCACCCTAGTAGCCGGGGAGCTGTTTTTT. Extended through the reference TRBV7-2 and TRBJ2-2 proteins, this CDR3 yields the full variable domain: GAGVSQSPSNKVTEKGKDVELRCDPISGHTALYWYRQSLGQGLEFLIYFQGNSAPDKSGLPSDRFSAERTGGSVSTLTIQRTQQEDSAVYLCASSPTLVAGELFFGEGSRLTVL.